Included here is one TCR beta chain sequence, with context. The V gene's germline CDR1 is SGHVS and CDR2 FQNEAQ. The J segment lost 4 bases and the V segment lost 0 bases, leaving 8 bases of the junction unmatched. The CDR3 contains 16 residues. Libraries were prepared by immunoSEQ multiplex PCR; TCRdb keeps only in-frame clonotypes and omits some of them. Of tens of thousands of clones in the sample, around nine tenths were seen once. These data belong to a study of blood T cell repertoires in COVID-19. Study in general: COVID-19 samples collected from the United States, Italy and Spain covered acute and convalescent phases. From T cells, B-cell-depleted T cells, or PBMCs came the material, which was cDNA or gDNA.

The sequence was collected from a man in his sixties or seventies with active or convalescent COVID-19. The chain joins TRBV7-8 to TRBJ1-2; 7 bases line up with TRBD1. The source material was peripheral blood. CDR3 loop: CASSLAGTAPFYGYTF. For the CDR3, the DNA is TGTGCCAGCAGCTTAGCCGGGACAGCACCCTTCTATGGCTACACCTTC.